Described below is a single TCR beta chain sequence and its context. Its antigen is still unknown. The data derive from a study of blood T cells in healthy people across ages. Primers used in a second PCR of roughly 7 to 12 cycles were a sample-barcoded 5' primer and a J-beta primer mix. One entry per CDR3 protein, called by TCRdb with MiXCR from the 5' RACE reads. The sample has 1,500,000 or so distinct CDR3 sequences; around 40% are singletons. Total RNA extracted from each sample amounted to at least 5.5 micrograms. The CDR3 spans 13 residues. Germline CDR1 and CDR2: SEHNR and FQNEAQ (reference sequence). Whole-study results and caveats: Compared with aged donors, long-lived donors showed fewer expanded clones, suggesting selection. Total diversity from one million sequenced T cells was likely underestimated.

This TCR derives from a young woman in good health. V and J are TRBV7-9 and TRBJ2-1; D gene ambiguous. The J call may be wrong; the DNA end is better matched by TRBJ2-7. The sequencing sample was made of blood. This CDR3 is CASSALSYNEQYF. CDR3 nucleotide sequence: TGTGCCAGCAGTGCTTTATCCTACAATGAGCAGTACTTC.